The 29 T cell receptor beta chains below were found in one sample sequenced in a study of STAT5B mutations in CD4+ large granular lymphocyte leukemia. The table came from immunoSEQ multiplex PCR; TCRdb's copy has only in-frame clones and leaves some out. Among nearly 35,000 clones listed, approximately 71% were seen once. The sequenced sample was CD4+ T cells from blood buffy coats. These receptors all stem from a human donor in good health.

The chain is built from TRBV7-9 and TRBJ2-3, with D perhaps given as TRBD1 or TRBD2 (5 bases each). V lost 5 bases and J lost 2, with 17 bases in between. CDR3 size: 16 residues. The germline CDR1 and CDR2 sequences are SEHNR and FQNEAQ (reference sequence). CDR3 loop: CASSQAGTHFTDTQYF. The CDR3 DNA is TGTGCCAGCAGCCAGGCCGGGACCCACTTCACAGATACGCAGTATTTT.

This chain joins TRBV7-8 and TRBJ2-7; unclear D gene. This CDR3 has 13 residues. Trimming pared 0 bases from V and 7 bases from J, leaving 10 bases between. CDR1 is SGHVS, CDR2 FQNEAQ, per germline. CDR3 sequence (DNA): TGTGCCAGCAGCTTAGCCCTGGGCCGGGAGCAGTACTTC. Translating it yields CASSLALGREQYF.

The sample holds a few counts of this clone. The chain joins TRBV9 to TRBJ1-5; D is ambiguous. The germline V gene encodes CDR1 SGDLS and CDR2 YYNGEE. Trimming removed 0 bases at V and 5 bases at J, with 9 bases between. The CDR3 contains 14 residues. CDR3 region: CASSVGLEDQPQHF. The CDR3 nucleotides read TGTGCCAGCAGCGTAGGACTAGAGGATCAGCCCCAGCATTTT. Full variable domain (outside the CDR3, taken from reference TRBV9 and TRBJ1-5): DSGVTQTPKHLITATGQRVTLRCSPRSGDLSVYWYQQSLDQGLQFLIQYYNGEERAKGNILERFSAQQFPDLHSELNLSSLELGDSALYFCASSVGLEDQPQHFGDGTRLSIL.

The rearrangement joins TRBV10-3 to TRBJ1-1; 8 positions agree with TRBD1. The CDR3 is made up of 15 amino acids. Per the germline V gene, CDR1 is ENHRY and CDR2 is SYGVKD. The J segment lost 1 base and the V segment lost 3 bases, leaving 4 bases of the junction unmatched. The DNA for the CDR3 is TGTGCCATCAGTGAAAAAGGGACAGGGAACACTGAAGCTTTCTTT. As protein: CAISEKGTGNTEAFF.

The count of this clone is one. The CDR3 reads CASSDNTDTQYF. The CDR3 bases are TGTGCCAGCAGCGATAACACAGATACGCAGTATTTT. V and J are TRBV11-3 and TRBJ2-3, with D hard to call. Germline V gene sequence: CDR1 SGHNT, CDR2 YENEEA. V dropped 5 bases and J dropped 2 bases, with 5 bases sitting between them. The CDR3 is 12 residues long. Using reference TRBV11-3 and TRBJ2-3 for the parts outside the CDR3, the full variable domain is EAGVVQSPRYKIIEKKQPVAFWCNPISGHNTLYWYLQNLGQGPELLIRYENEEAVDDSQLPKDRFSAERLKGVDSTLKIQPAELGDSAVYLCASSDNTDTQYFGPGTRLTVL.

The DNA for the CDR3 is TGTGCCAGTAGGCACAGGGAGTTAACAGATACGCAGTATTTT. Amino acids: CASRHRELTDTQYF. This sequence joins TRBV19 and TRBJ2-3; D possibly corresponds to TRBD1 (6 bases). Trimming stripped 6 bases from V and 3 bases from J, with 13 bases between. This CDR3 comprises 14 residues. Germline CDR1 reads LNHDA; CDR2 reads SQIVND (reference sequence).

The V call is TRBV10-3, the J call TRBJ1-4; the D is unclear. In germline, CDR1 is ENHRY, CDR2 SYGVKD. This CDR3 comprises 14 residues. V was trimmed by 3 bases and J by 8 bases, leaving 13 bases between them. DNA of the CDR3: TGTGCCATCAGTGACGAGGGAATAGGGGAAAAACTGTTTTTT. As protein: CAISDEGIGEKLFF.

This sequence joins TRBV7-8 and TRBJ1-2, with D possibly being TRBD1 (5 bases). Germline V CDR1 and CDR2: SGHVS, FQNEAQ. V gave up 5 bases and J gave up 4 bases, with 14 bases separating them. This CDR3 comprises 14 residues. CDR3 DNA sequence: TGTGCCAGCAGCCCCCCGGGACTCAGCTATGGCTACACCTTC. The encoded protein is CASSPPGLSYGYTF.

This clone was counted between two and nine times. This chain joins TRBV19 and TRBJ1-1, with a tentative D call TRBD1 (6 bases). This CDR3 has 14 amino acids. Germline CDR1 reads LNHDA; CDR2 reads SQIVND (reference sequence). Between the trimmed V and J ends, which lost 1 base and 5 bases, there was a span of 11 bases. CDR3 loop: CASSIGRGRTEAFF. The DNA for the CDR3 is TGTGCCAGTAGTATAGGGCGGGGGCGGACTGAAGCTTTCTTT.

J is TRBJ1-1 and V is TRBV25-1; a weak D match, TRBD1 (6 bases). Trimming shortened V by 6 bases and J by 0 bases, and 11 bases separated the two germline ends. This CDR3 is 14 amino acids long. CDR1 is MGHDK, CDR2 SYGVNS, per germline. This CDR3 is CASRDRGMNTEAFF. The CDR3 nucleotides read TGTGCCAGCAGGGACAGAGGTATGAACACTGAAGCTTTCTTT. Looking up the rest from reference TRBV25-1 and TRBJ1-1 gives the full variable domain: EADIYQTPRYLVIGTGKKITLECSQTMGHDKMYWYQQDPGMELHLIHYSYGVNSTEKGDLSSESTVSRIRTEHFPLTLESARPSHTSQYLCASRDRGMNTEAFFGQGTRLTVV.

This chain links TRBV11-2 with TRBJ2-1, with 8 bases matching TRBD1. The V and J ends lost 2 bases and 4 bases, in that order; junction bases with no gene match: 7. This CDR3 contains 16 residues. Germline V lookup: CDR1 SGHAT, CDR2 FQNNGV. The CDR3 bases are TGTGCCAGCAGCTTAAGAGTGGGACAGGAATACAATGAGCAGTTCTTC. Its translation is CASSLRVGQEYNEQFF.

The chain recombines TRBV6-1 with TRBJ1-1; D is perhaps TRBD1 (6 bases). This CDR3 has 14 residues. V was cut by 1 base and J by 1 base, with 7 bases left in between. Germline values: CDR1 MNHNS, CDR2 SASEGT. CDR3 coding DNA: TGTGCCAGCAGTGAAGGGGGACAGAACACTGAAGCTTTCTTT. Translating it yields CASSEGGQNTEAFF.

The chain employs TRBV10-1 and TRBJ2-2; tentatively, D is TRBD2 (5 bases). Trimming stripped 7 bases from V and 1 base from J, with 10 bases between. This CDR3 contains 14 residues. Germline CDR1 is WNHNN and CDR2 is SYGVQD (reference sequence). The CDR3 spells CASTGGGNTGELFF. In nucleotides, the CDR3 is TGCGCCAGCACCGGAGGAGGGAACACCGGGGAGCTGTTTTTT.

This clone was observed a few times. The J gene is TRBJ1-1, the V gene TRBV9; TRBD1 matches 11 bases. This CDR3 is 14 amino acids long. Looked up from germline, CDR1 is SGDLS and CDR2 is YYNGEE. Trimming removed 0 bases from V and 10 bases from J; junction bases left unmatched: 5. In DNA form, the CDR3 reads TGTGCCAGCAGCGTAGAGGACAGGGGGCGACGAGCTTTCTTT. It codes for CASSVEDRGRRAFF.

The rearrangement links TRBV6-5 to TRBJ1-3; no clear D gene. The CDR3 has 13 amino acids. Trimming cost V 4 bases and J 2 bases, with 6 bases left between them. Germline V gene data show CDR1 as MNHEY and CDR2 as SVGAGI. This CDR3 reads CASSSKPGNTIYF. CDR3 DNA sequence: TGTGCCAGCAGTTCCAAACCTGGAAACACCATATATTTT.

This clone has only a few counts. The chain combines TRBV25-1 with TRBJ1-1; TRBD1 is a possible D gene (6 bases). CDR1 is MGHDK, CDR2 SYGVNS, per germline. The CDR3 runs 14 residues. Between the trimmed V and J ends, which lost 1 base and 6 bases, there was a span of 12 bases. The CDR3 sequence: CASSEFTGRAEAFF. The CDR3 DNA sequence: TGTGCCAGCAGTGAATTTACAGGGAGGGCTGAAGCTTTCTTT.

The V and J genes are TRBV6-5 and TRBJ1-4, with D perhaps TRBD1 (6 bases). The CDR3 totals 14 residues. Germline V gene data show CDR1 as MNHEY and CDR2 as SVGAGI. The V gene lost 5 bases and the J gene lost 2 bases, with 9 bases spanning the gap. CDR3 loop: CASSPGVTNEKLFF. The CDR3 DNA reads TGTGCCAGCAGTCCAGGGGTGACTAATGAAAAACTGTTTTTT.

The CDR3 loop is CASSEFGGAKNIQYF. The CDR3 coding sequence is TGTGCCAGCAGTGAATTTGGGGGAGCCAAAAACATTCAGTACTTC. This chain joins TRBV25-1 and TRBJ2-4, with D tentatively TRBD1 or TRBD2 (5 bases each). Trimming stripped 1 base from V and 0 bases from J, with 7 bases between. Germline V gives CDR1 MGHDK, CDR2 SYGVNS. CDR3 size: 15 residues.

The chain uses TRBV11-2 and TRBJ1-3; D unclear. The CDR3 contains 16 residues. Trimming left V 5 bases short and J 1 base short, with 15 bases between. Germline V gives CDR1 SGHAT, CDR2 FQNNGV. CDR3 sequence: CASSPSGVSSGNTIYF. CDR3 bases: TGTGCCAGCAGCCCTAGCGGCGTATCGTCTGGAAACACCATATATTTT. The full variable domain, its missing parts supplied by reference TRBV11-2 and TRBJ1-3, is EAGVAQSPRYKIIEKRQSVAFWCNPISGHATLYWYQQILGQGPKLLIQFQNNGVVDDSQLPKDRFSAERLKGVDSTLKIQPAKLEDSAVYLCASSPSGVSSGNTIYFGEGSWLTVV.

As concerns this clone: Other DNA sequences from this sample encode an identical CDR3 as well. The chain links TRBV5-1 to TRBJ2-2; 13 bases fit TRBD2. Germline loops: CDR1 SGHRS, CDR2 YFSETQ. This CDR3 is 16 amino acids long. After removal of 4 bases from V and 4 bases from J, the junction contained 4 bases not matched to a gene. CDR3 sequence: CASSPRTSGGTGELFF. CDR3 nucleotide sequence: TGCGCCAGCAGCCCGAGGACTAGCGGGGGCACCGGGGAGCTGTTTTTT.

This clone was seen a handful of times. CDR3 amino acids: CASSLRSDVLNSPLHF. In DNA, the CDR3 is TGTGCCAGCAGCTTGCGGTCTGACGTTCTTAACTCACCCCTCCACTTT. The chain links TRBV5-4 to TRBJ1-6; D is uncertain. The CDR3 runs to 16 residues. Germline loops: CDR1 SGHNT, CDR2 YYREEE (reference sequence). V was cut by 1 base and J by 10 bases, with 18 bases left in between. Full variable domain (missing parts from reference TRBV5-4 and TRBJ1-6): ETGVTQSPTHLIKTRGQQVTLRCSSQSGHNTVSWYQQALGQGPQFIFQYYREEENGRGNFPPRFSGLQFPNYSSELNVNALELDDSALYLCASSLRSDVLNSPLHFGNGTRLTVT.

In DNA, the CDR3 is TGTGCCAGCAGCCAAGATATATTAGCGTTCTCTGGGGCCAACGTCCTGACTTTC. Encoded protein: CASSQDILAFSGANVLTF. V and J are TRBV4-2 and TRBJ2-6; D is possibly TRBD2 (5 bases). Germline CDR1 LGHNA, CDR2 YNFKEQ. This CDR3 comprises 18 residues. V lost 0 bases and J 0 bases, leaving 12 bases between the germline ends.

The CDR3 bases are TGTGCCATCGGGGGAGATTCCCCGGGGGAGCAGTACTTC. Protein product: CAIGGDSPGEQYF. This sequence joins TRBV10-3 and TRBJ2-7; D is possibly TRBD1 or TRBD2 (5 bases each). Per the germline V gene, CDR1 is ENHRY and CDR2 is SYGVKD. CDR3 size: 13 residues. The V and J ends lost 8 bases and 7 bases respectively, with 18 bases between them.

The chain couples TRBV11-2 to TRBJ1-1; D is unclear. This CDR3 comprises 14 residues. From germline, CDR1 is SGHAT and CDR2 FQNNGV. Trimming left V 0 bases short and J 6 bases short, with 11 bases between. CDR3: CASSLEGELAEAFF. The CDR3, as DNA: TGTGCCAGCAGCTTAGAGGGAGAATTAGCTGAAGCTTTCTTT. The entire variable domain, with the rest obtained from reference TRBV11-2 and TRBJ1-1, is as follows: EAGVAQSPRYKIIEKRQSVAFWCNPISGHATLYWYQQILGQGPKLLIQFQNNGVVDDSQLPKDRFSAERLKGVDSTLKIQPAKLEDSAVYLCASSLEGELAEAFFGQGTRLTVV.

The J gene is TRBJ1-2, the V gene TRBV19, with D possibly matching TRBD1 (6 bases). CDR3 size: 13 residues. V lost 7 bases to trimming and J lost 0 bases, with 9 bases between them. The germline V gene encodes CDR1 LNHDA and CDR2 SQIVND (reference sequence). CDR3 bases: TGTGCCAGTATTGACAGGACTAACTATGGCTACACCTTC. Translation gives CASIDRTNYGYTF.

V and J are TRBV19 and TRBJ1-2; D ambiguous. V was trimmed by 6 bases and J by 0 bases, leaving 11 bases between them. CDR1 is LNHDA and CDR2 is SQIVND in the germline V gene (reference sequence). This CDR3 contains 14 residues. CDR3 DNA sequence: TGTGCCAGTAGCCGACTATTCTCTAACTATGGCTACACCTTC. It yields the protein CASSRLFSNYGYTF.

This chain joins TRBV7-3 and TRBJ2-1, with 9 bases matching TRBD1. Looked up from germline, CDR1 is SGHTA and CDR2 is FQGTGA. CDR3 size: 16 residues. After removal of 4 bases from V and 9 bases from J, the junction contained 13 bases not matched to a gene. The CDR3 protein is CASSSTGTGYGGEQFF. DNA for the CDR3: TGTGCCAGCAGCTCAACCGGGACAGGGTACGGGGGTGAGCAGTTCTTC. The complete variable domain, with remaining parts taken from reference TRBV7-3 and TRBJ2-1, reads GAGVSQTPSNKVTEKGKYVELRCDPISGHTALYWYRQSLGQGPEFLIYFQGTGAADDSGLPNDRFFAVRPEGSVSTLKIQRTERGDSAVYLCASSSTGTGYGGEQFFGPGTRLTVL.

Points on this clone: Mismatch with germline at one junction end may stem from a read error. This chain joins TRBV2 and TRBJ1-3; 7 bases are shared with TRBD1. This CDR3 has 12 amino acids. From germline, CDR1 is SNHLY and CDR2 FYNNEI. CDR3 sequence (DNA): TGTGCCAGCCATGGACTAGCCGGGACAGTGACTTTT. Its protein is CASHGLAGTVTF.

In this sample, this clone turned up a few times. The rearrangement joins TRBV10-3 to TRBJ1-5; D is uncertain. Germline lookup yields CDR1 ENHRY and CDR2 SYGVKD. V lost 2 bases and J 7 bases, leaving 12 bases between the germline ends. The CDR3 is 14 residues long. CDR3 sequence reads: CAISEEVVGQPQHF. CDR3 DNA: TGTGCCATCAGTGAGGAGGTGGTCGGGCAGCCCCAGCATTTT.